This T cell receptor (beta chain) appears in the sequencing data of a study of OX40 agonist ivuxolimab in advanced cancers. Study information: The dose-escalation cohort had hepatocellular carcinoma, melanoma, renal cell or head and neck cancer.

To note about this clone: Its antigen is not identified.

Using immunoSEQ multiplex PCR, the repertoire was profiled, and TCRdb retains in-frame clones only, with some absent. The repertoire holds tens of thousands of clones, roughly 87% seen once, with roughly 5% in the top ten. The CDR3 is made up of 16 amino acids. J gave up 7 bases and V 2 bases, and 13 bases lay outside the gene matches. Germline V lookup: CDR1 SGHTA, CDR2 FQGNSA. The study's findings and limits: Also showing low normalized T-cell clonal expansion were some of the nonresponders. Low clonal expansion, among the lowest seen, marked partial responders at 0.1-3.0 mg/kg. At 0.1 to 3.0 mg/kg and by week 6, CD4+ and CD8+ T cells in the blood had expanded clonally.

This clonotype was sampled from an adult with an advanced solid tumor such as melanoma, head and neck, liver or kidney cancer. The chain recombines TRBV7-2 with TRBJ2-5; the match to TRBD2 covers 7 bases. The material was CD4+ or CD8+ T cells sorted from blood, obtained in a trial of the OX40 agonist ivuxolimab. The CDR3 is CASSLISAGVEGTQYF. CDR3 in DNA: TGTGCCAGCAGCTTAATTTCGGCGGGGGTGGAAGGGACCCAGTACTTC.